A single sample is the source of the 32 T cell receptor beta chains below, sequenced in a study of graft-versus-host responses after intestinal transplantation. TCRdb's copy holds only in-frame clones and misses some; the assay was immunoSEQ multiplex PCR. The profile shows thousands of clones, under 70% of them singletons. Lymphocytes from graft epithelium and lamina propria were isolated. The material was ileum tissue, obtained around 8 weeks after transplant. These receptors came from a human patient who received an intestinal transplant, so some T cells may come from the graft donor.

The chain employs TRBV6-1 and TRBJ2-3; TRBD1 matches at 11 bases. Germline-derived CDR1 and CDR2 are MNHNS and SASEGT. This CDR3 spans 14 amino acids. V gave up 3 bases and J gave up 4 bases; unmatched junction bases: 0. This CDR3 is CASSEGQGADTQYF. The CDR3 DNA follows: TGTGCCAGCAGTGAGGGACAGGGGGCAGATACGCAGTATTTT.

V gene TRBV19 combines with J gene TRBJ2-3, with D uncertain. V lost 0 bases and J 6 bases, leaving 10 bases between the germline ends. Looked up from germline, CDR1 is LNHDA and CDR2 is SQIVND (reference sequence). This CDR3 region has 14 residues. CDR3 amino acids: CASSIDGSSDTQYF. The CDR3 nucleotides read TGTGCCAGTAGTATAGATGGATCTAGTGATACGCAGTATTTT. Full variable domain (remainder filled in from reference TRBV19 and TRBJ2-3): DGGITQSPKYLFRKEGQNVTLSCEQNLNHDAMYWYRQDPGQGLRLIYYSQIVNDFQKGDIAEGYSVSREKKESFPLTVTSAQKNPTAFYLCASSIDGSSDTQYFGPGTRLTVL.

The chain links TRBV5-6 to TRBJ2-3, with TRBD1 as a possible D gene (6 bases). Germline assignment: CDR1 SGHDT and CDR2 YYEEEE. The CDR3 sequence is 15 residues long. Between the trimmed V and J ends, which lost 6 bases and 1 base, there was a span of 15 bases. CDR3 in DNA: TGTGCCAGCATCCTACAGGGACGACGCACAGATACGCAGTATTTT. Translating gives CASILQGRRTDTQYF.

This clone showed up just a few times. The chain is built from TRBV4-2 and TRBJ2-5; 8 positions agree with TRBD1. CDR1 and CDR2 (germline): LGHNA, YNFKEQ. The V gene end was trimmed by 1 base and the J gene end by 5 bases; junction bases not matched to a gene: 3. The CDR3 extends over 14 amino acids. The CDR3, as DNA: TGTGCCAGCAGCCAAGGGGACAGGTTTGAGACCCAGTACTTC. Its protein is CASSQGDRFETQYF.

This clone was seen a handful of times. CDR3 in DNA: TGTGCCAGCAGCTTGGGACAGGAAAAACTGTTTTTT. Its protein is CASSLGQEKLFF. The V gene is TRBV7-9, the J gene TRBJ1-4, with 7 nucleotides matching TRBD1. The CDR3 has 12 residues. The germline V gene has CDR1 SEHNR and CDR2 FQNEAQ (reference sequence). Trimming cost V 3 bases and J 8 bases; bases outside gene matches: 0.

The J gene is TRBJ2-3, the V gene TRBV27, with D maybe TRBD2 (6 bases). With 8 bases removed from V and 6 bases from J, the gap between germline ends came to 15 bases. The CDR3 covers 13 residues. From germline, CDR1 is MNHEY and CDR2 SMNVEV (reference sequence). The CDR3, as DNA: TGTGCCAGCCGACTAGGGAACACGGATACGCAGTATTTT. It specifies CASRLGNTDTQYF.

The CDR3 reads CASRAAGSTSGGYTF. In nucleotides, the CDR3 is TGTGCCAGCAGGGCCGCCGGATCTACCTCCGGGGGCTACACCTTC. The chain uses TRBV2 and TRBJ1-2; no reliable D call. In germline, CDR1 is SNHLY, CDR2 FYNNEI. V was cut by 6 bases and J by 8 bases, with 22 bases left in between. CDR3 length equals 15 residues.

The V call is TRBV27, the J call TRBJ2-2; 8 bases map to TRBD2. Per the germline V gene, CDR1 is MNHEY and CDR2 is SMNVEV (reference sequence). The CDR3 totals 16 residues. The J segment lost 1 base and the V segment lost 2 bases, leaving 3 bases of the junction unmatched. CDR3 in amino acids: CASSLTSGGNTGELFF. The CDR3 DNA sequence: TGTGCCAGCAGTTTAACAAGCGGGGGGAACACCGGGGAGCTGTTTTTT.

This chain's CDR3 is CASGAGEAFF. DNA for the CDR3: TGTGCCAGCGGGGCAGGTGAAGCTTTCTTT. The V gene is TRBV7-9, the J gene TRBJ1-1; weak D call: TRBD1 (5 bases). V lost 8 bases to trimming and J lost 7 bases, with 8 bases between them. Germline CDR1 SEHNR, CDR2 FQNEAQ (reference sequence). This CDR3 comprises 10 residues.

This clone is categorized as medium-sized. The chain uses TRBV13 and TRBJ1-2, with D unresolved. V was shortened by 5 bases and J by 3 bases, with 13 bases between the two germline ends. Germline V gene sequence: CDR1 PRHDT, CDR2 FYEKMQ (reference sequence). This CDR3 has 14 amino acids. CDR3: CASSRLTTHYGYTF. DNA of the CDR3: TGTGCCAGCAGCCGTCTAACTACTCACTATGGCTACACCTTC.

The rearrangement uses TRBV4-2 and TRBJ1-1; the match to TRBD1 covers 7 bases. V shed 1 base, J shed 0 bases, and the junction held 17 bases outside the gene matches. Germline CDR1 LGHNA, CDR2 YNFKEQ. This CDR3 contains 20 residues. CDR3 DNA: TGTGCCAGCAGCCAAGCCGCACCCCTCTTGGACAGGTTCATGAACACTGAAGCTTTCTTT. Translated, it gives CASSQAAPLLDRFMNTEAFF.

This clone showed up just a few times. V and J are TRBV6-5 and TRBJ1-6; 7 bases map to TRBD1. Germline V gene data show CDR1 as MNHEY and CDR2 as SVGAGI. The trim removed 6 bases at V and 6 bases at J, leaving 5 bases unmatched. This CDR3 has 14 residues. The CDR3 loop reads CASSHGTVNSPLHF. The DNA for the CDR3 is TGTGCCAGCAGCCATGGGACAGTTAATTCACCCCTCCACTTT.

The rearrangement links TRBV7-9 to TRBJ2-5, with 10 bases fitting TRBD1. The length of the CDR3 is 16 residues. The V gene end was trimmed by 0 bases and the J gene end by 5 bases; junction bases not matched to a gene: 6. Germline CDR1 and CDR2: SEHNR and FQNEAQ (reference sequence). CDR3 coding DNA: TGTGCCAGCAGCTTAGCATCGACAGGGGGCAGGGAGACCCAGTACTTC. It encodes CASSLASTGGRETQYF.

This chain connects TRBV27 to TRBJ2-7, with a weak D call TRBD2 (5 bases). V was trimmed by 5 bases and J by 7 bases, leaving 12 bases between them. CDR1 and CDR2 from the germline V gene are MNHEY and SMNVEV (reference sequence). CDR3 length: 12 residues. In DNA, the CDR3 is TGTGCCAGCAGTCCTCTAGGCGGGGAGCAGTACGTC. Residues: CASSPLGGEQYV.

By sample share, this clone is medium-sized (0.01 to 0.1%). The genes are TRBV6-1 and TRBJ1-1; D perhaps matches TRBD1 (6 bases). CDR3 size: 12 residues. Germline CDR1 MNHNS, CDR2 SASEGT. The CDR3 is CAEGGVGTEAFF. The CDR3 DNA sequence: TGTGCGGAGGGGGGGGTTGGCACTGAAGCTTTCTTT.

This clone was seen a handful of times. The V call is TRBV4-3, the J call TRBJ1-5; the D gene is possibly TRBD1 (5 bases). The CDR3 is made up of 19 amino acids. The V gene's germline CDR1 is LGHNA and CDR2 YSLEER. The V end was cut by 0 bases, the J end by 2 bases, with 20 bases between. CDR3 region: CASSQDLEKGRTRNQPQHF. Written as DNA, the CDR3 is TGCGCCAGCAGCCAAGATCTTGAAAAGGGGCGGACACGCAATCAGCCCCAGCATTTT.

The genes are TRBV29-1 and TRBJ2-1; maybe TRBD2 (7 bases). The CDR3 sequence is 20 residues long. Germline loops: CDR1 SQVTM, CDR2 ANQGSEA. Deletions cut 3 bases from V and 1 base from J, with 28 bases between. CDR3 amino acids: CSVEKVWGGGPYRSYNEQFF. The CDR3 nucleotides read TGCAGCGTTGAGAAAGTATGGGGGGGCGGGCCCTATCGATCCTACAATGAGCAGTTCTTC.

The chain has TRBV18 and TRBJ2-2; D perhaps matches TRBD1 (5 bases). The CDR3 sequence is 15 residues long. The germline V gene has CDR1 KGHSH and CDR2 LQKENI. Trimming left V 2 bases short and J 4 bases short, with 11 bases between. The CDR3 nucleotides read TGTGCCAGCTCACCAGGGGCACAAGCCACCGGGGAGCTGTTTTTT. It translates to CASSPGAQATGELFF.

The chain couples TRBV15 to TRBJ2-5, with D maybe TRBD1 (5 bases). CDR3 size: 14 residues. V was trimmed by 0 bases and J by 3 bases, leaving 8 bases between them. Per the germline V gene, CDR1 is LNHNV and CDR2 is YYDKDF (reference sequence). The CDR3 DNA reads as TGTGCCACCAGCAGAGAGTCGACAGAAGAGACCCAGTACTTC. It yields the protein CATSRESTEETQYF.

This clone was observed once. The J gene is TRBJ2-5, the V gene TRBV5-4, with TRBD2 matching 12 bases. The V and J ends lost 9 bases and 5 bases, in that order; junction bases with no gene match: 5. Per germline, CDR1 SGHNT and CDR2 YYREEE (reference sequence). The CDR3 sequence is 13 residues long. CDR3 in DNA: TGTGCCATCGCTCTAGCGGGGGGGGAGACCCAGTACTTC. Protein: CAIALAGGETQYF.

The chain combines TRBV30 with TRBJ2-5; 7 nucleotides line up with TRBD1. Trimming cost V 3 bases and J 5 bases; bases outside gene matches: 9. CDR1 and CDR2 from the germline V gene are GTSNPN and SVGIG (reference sequence). This CDR3 has 14 amino acids. In DNA, the CDR3 is TGTGCCTGGAGCGTAAACAGGGGATCGGAGACCCAGTACTTC. It is translated as CAWSVNRGSETQYF.

The chain is built from TRBV18 and TRBJ2-5; 12 bases are shared with TRBD2. The CDR3 extends over 15 amino acids. CDR1 is KGHSH and CDR2 is LQKENI in the germline V gene. Unmatched junction bases numbered 1, after V lost 3 bases and J lost 2 bases. CDR3 in amino acids: CASSPLAGGQETQYF. The CDR3 bases are TGTGCCAGCTCACCGCTAGCGGGGGGGCAAGAGACCCAGTACTTC.

The chain links TRBV6-1 to TRBJ1-1; TRBD1 matches at 7 bases. V shed 5 bases, J shed 4 bases, and the junction held 10 bases outside the gene matches. The germline CDR1 and CDR2 sequences are MNHNS and SASEGT. This CDR3 region has 15 residues. The CDR3 is CASSKPPGQPTEAFF. In DNA, the CDR3 is TGTGCCAGCAGTAAACCCCCGGGACAGCCCACTGAAGCTTTCTTT.

This rearrangement joins TRBV5-8 to TRBJ2-3; 10 bases line up with TRBD1. With 5 bases clipped from V and 4 bases from J, the junction kept 7 bases outside the gene matches. Per germline, CDR1 SGHTS and CDR2 YDEGEE. The CDR3 is 15 amino acids. The CDR3: CASRDGQGVPDTQYF. In DNA form, the CDR3 reads TGTGCCAGCAGGGACGGACAGGGGGTCCCAGATACGCAGTATTTT. Complete variable domain (other parts from reference TRBV5-8 and TRBJ2-3): EAGVTQSPTHLIKTRGQQATLRCSPISGHTSVYWYQQALGLGLQFLLWYDEGEERNRGNFPPRFSGRQFPNYSSELNVNALELEDSALYLCASRDGQGVPDTQYFGPGTRLTVL.

This chain uses TRBV11-2 with TRBJ1-5, with D tentatively TRBD1 (5 bases). V shed 4 bases and J shed 4 bases, with 11 bases lying between them. CDR1 is SGHAT, CDR2 FQNNGV, per germline. CDR3 length equals 14 residues. The CDR3 nucleotides are TGTGCCAGCAGCTCACCAGGGAGGAATCAGCCCCAGCATTTT. Its protein product is CASSSPGRNQPQHF.

This clone was counted only a few times. The chain employs TRBV5-4 and TRBJ1-6, with 8 bases identical to TRBD1. This CDR3 comprises 16 residues. V gave up 4 bases and J gave up 7 bases; unmatched junction bases: 10. The V gene's germline CDR1 is SGHNT and CDR2 YYREEE (reference sequence). The CDR3: CASSDGRTGYNSPLHF. CDR3 nucleotide sequence: TGTGCCAGCAGCGATGGACGGACAGGGTACAATTCACCCCTCCACTTT.

The J gene is TRBJ2-1, the V gene TRBV5-1; possibly TRBD2 for D (5 bases). The CDR3 runs 13 residues. The V end was cut by 0 bases, the J end by 10 bases, with 11 bases between. From germline, CDR1 is SGHRS and CDR2 YFSETQ. The CDR3 sequence: CASSLVSGYEQFF. Here the CDR3 DNA reads TGCGCCAGCAGCTTGGTATCGGGATACGAGCAGTTCTTC.

The chain recombines TRBV29-1 with TRBJ2-7; 14 nucleotides match TRBD2. The V gene's germline CDR1 is SQVTM and CDR2 ANQGSEA. The V and J ends lost 4 bases and 0 bases, in that order; junction bases with no gene match: 8. The length of the CDR3 is 17 residues. CDR3 DNA sequence: TGCAGCGTTGTTTCGACTAGCGGGGGGGTCAGCTCCTACGAGCAGTACGTC. This translates into CSVVSTSGGVSSYEQYV.

The gene calls are TRBV7-9 and TRBJ1-4; D remains unclear. Germline V gene data show CDR1 as SEHNR and CDR2 as FQNEAQ (reference sequence). Trimming stripped 3 bases from V and 4 bases from J, with 9 bases between. This CDR3 spans 14 amino acids. The CDR3 here is CASSFVDINEKLFF. The CDR3, as DNA: TGTGCCAGCAGCTTCGTAGACATTAATGAAAAACTGTTTTTT.

This chain uses TRBV6-1 with TRBJ2-5; tentatively, D is TRBD1 (5 bases). CDR1 is MNHNS, CDR2 SASEGT, per germline. The CDR3 has 17 residues. V was pared by 1 base and J by 0 bases, with 15 bases between. The CDR3 DNA reads as TGTGCCAGCAGTGAAGAGGGGCAGGGTCACCACCAAGAGACCCAGTACTTC. Protein sequence: CASSEEGQGHHQETQYF.

The chain combines TRBV19 with TRBJ2-1, with no clear D. Trimming removed 4 bases from V and 4 bases from J, with 5 bases in between. The CDR3 contains 12 residues. Germline CDR1 is LNHDA and CDR2 is SQIVND (reference sequence). CDR3 sequence (DNA): TGTGCCAGTAGTAGGGCGTACAATGAGCAGTTCTTC. Its translation is CASSRAYNEQFF.

This chain joins TRBV4-1 and TRBJ2-4; 7 bases map to TRBD2. The V and J ends lost 3 bases and 8 bases, in that order; junction bases with no gene match: 10. Germline CDR1 reads MGHRA; CDR2 reads YSYEKL. This CDR3 contains 15 residues. In nucleotides, the CDR3 is TGCGCCAGCAGCCAGTACGGACTAGGGGCGGACATTCAGTACTTC. Translated: CASSQYGLGADIQYF.